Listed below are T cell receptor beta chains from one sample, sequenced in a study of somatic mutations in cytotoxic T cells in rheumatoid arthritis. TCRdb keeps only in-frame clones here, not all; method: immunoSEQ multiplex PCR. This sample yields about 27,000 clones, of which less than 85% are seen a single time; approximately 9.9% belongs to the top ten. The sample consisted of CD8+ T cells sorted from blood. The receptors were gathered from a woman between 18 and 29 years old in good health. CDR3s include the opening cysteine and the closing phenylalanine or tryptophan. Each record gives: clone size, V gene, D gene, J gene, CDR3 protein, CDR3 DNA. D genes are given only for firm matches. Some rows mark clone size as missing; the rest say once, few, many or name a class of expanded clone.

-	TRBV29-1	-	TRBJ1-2	CSVVYGAYGYTF	TGCAGCGTGGTCTATGGGGCCTATGGCTACACCTTC
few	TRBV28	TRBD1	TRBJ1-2	CASSPYAGTGNYGYTF	TGTGCCAGCAGTCCATATGCCGGGACAGGGAACTATGGCTACACCTTC
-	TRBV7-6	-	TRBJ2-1	CASSSGPGVAQFF	TGTGCCAGCAGCTCCGGCCCTGGGGTGGCGCAGTTCTTC
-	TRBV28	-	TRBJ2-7	CASSLWVAEYEQYF	TGTGCCAGCAGTTTATGGGTAGCCGAATACGAGCAGTACTTC
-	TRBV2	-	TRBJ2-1	CARRVGNEQFF	TGTGCCAGGCGCGTTGGCAATGAGCAGTTCTTC
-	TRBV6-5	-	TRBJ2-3	CASGTSSTDTQYF	TGTGCCAGCGGGACCTCTAGCACAGATACGCAGTATTTT
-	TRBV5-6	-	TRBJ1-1	CASSADIDPNTEAFF	TGTGCCAGCAGCGCAGACATAGACCCGAACACTGAAGCTTTCTTT
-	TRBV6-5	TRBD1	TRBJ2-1	CASSYTGAAWDEQFF	TGTGCCAGCAGTTACACAGGGGCCGCGTGGGATGAGCAGTTCTTC
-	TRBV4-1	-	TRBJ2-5	CASSQAGNFQQTQYF	TGCGCCAGCAGCCAAGCGGGGAACTTTCAACAGACCCAGTACTTC
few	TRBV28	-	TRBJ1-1	CASSPRAGFPEAFF	TGTGCCAGCAGTCCCCGTGCAGGGTTTCCTGAAGCTTTCTTT
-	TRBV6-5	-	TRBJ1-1	CASSYWVGNTEAFF	TGTGCCAGCAGTTATTGGGTGGGGAACACTGAAGCTTTCTTT
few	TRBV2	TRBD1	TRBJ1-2	CASSRTGF	TGTGCCAGCAGTAGGACAGGCTTC
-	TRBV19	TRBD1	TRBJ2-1	CASGIGTGGHNEQFF	TGTGCCAGTGGGATTGGGACAGGGGGCCACAATGAGCAGTTCTTC
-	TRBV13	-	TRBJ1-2	CASSLGEGSVGYTF	TGTGCCAGCAGCTTAGGGGAGGGATCGGTCGGCTACACCTTC
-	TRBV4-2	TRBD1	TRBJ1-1	CASSRRQGDRTEAFF	TGTGCCAGCAGCCGCCGACAGGGGGATAGGACTGAAGCTTTCTTT
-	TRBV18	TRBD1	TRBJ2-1	CASSPAPAGTGNEQFF	TGTGCCAGCTCACCCGCCCCCGCCGGGACAGGCAATGAGCAGTTCTTC
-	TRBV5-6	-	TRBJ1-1	CASSLLVTEAFF	TGTGCCAGCAGCTTGCTAGTCACTGAAGCTTTCTTT
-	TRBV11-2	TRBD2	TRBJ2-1	CASSLEGMLAGENEQFF	TGTGCCAGCAGCTTAGAAGGGATGCTAGCGGGAGAGAATGAGCAGTTCTTC
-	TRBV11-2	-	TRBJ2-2	CASSVGLTRNTGELFF	TGTGCCAGCAGCGTAGGCCTAACTAGAAACACCGGGGAGCTGTTTTTT
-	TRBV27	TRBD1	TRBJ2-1	CATHQDRGINEQFF	TGTGCCACCCACCAGGACAGGGGTATCAATGAGCAGTTCTTC
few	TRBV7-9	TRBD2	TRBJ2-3	CASSLSSGTDTQYF	TGTGCCAGCAGCCTCTCTAGCGGGACAGATACGCAGTATTTT
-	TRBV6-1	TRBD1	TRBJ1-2	CASRQTGDINYGYTF	TGTGCCAGCAGGCAAACAGGGGACATAAACTATGGCTACACCTTC
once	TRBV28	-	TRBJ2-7	CASSFGPTYEQYF	TGTGCCAGCAGTTTCGGGCCGACCTACGAGCAGTACTTC
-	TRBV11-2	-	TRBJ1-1	CASSLSLVGAGVNTEAFF	TGTGCCAGCAGCCTAAGCTTGGTGGGGGCGGGGGTGAACACTGAAGCTTTCTTT
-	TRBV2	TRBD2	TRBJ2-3	CASSSLAGGPGTDTQYF	TGTGCCAGCAGTTCACTAGCGGGAGGGCCCGGCACAGATACGCAGTATTTT
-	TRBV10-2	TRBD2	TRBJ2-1	CASSDFGGRLF	TGCGCCAGCAGTGACTTTGGCGGGAGGCTCTTC
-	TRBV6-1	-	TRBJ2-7	CASSDLPGGYEQYF	TGTGCCAGCAGCGACCTCCCCGGCGGCTACGAGCAGTACTTC
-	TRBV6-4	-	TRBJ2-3	CASSDSARDTQYF	TGTGCCAGCAGTGACTCGGCGCGAGATACGCAGTATTTT
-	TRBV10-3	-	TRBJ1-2	CAISVGAGTPYGYTF	TGTGCCATCAGTGTCGGGGCAGGGACTCCCTATGGCTACACCTTC
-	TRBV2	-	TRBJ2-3	CASSEGGAGSTDTQYF	TGTGCCAGCAGTGAAGGAGGAGCGGGCAGCACAGATACGCAGTATTTT
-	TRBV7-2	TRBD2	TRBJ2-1	CASSLGGGPGYNEQFF	TGTGCCAGCAGCTTAGGCGGGGGGCCGGGATACAATGAGCAGTTCTTC
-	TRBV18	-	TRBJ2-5	CASSHGEPGGPVQETQYF	TGTGCCAGCTCACACGGGGAGCCAGGAGGGCCGGTACAAGAGACCCAGTACTTC
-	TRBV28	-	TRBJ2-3	CASSGGLYTDTQYF	TGTGCCAGCAGTGGTGGACTCTACACAGATACGCAGTATTTT
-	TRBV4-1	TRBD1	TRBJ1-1	CASSPRQGARNTEAFF	TGCGCCAGCAGCCCTCGACAGGGGGCGCGGAACACTGAAGCTTTCTTT
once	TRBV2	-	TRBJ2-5	CASLSETRSETQYF	TGTGCCAGCCTCTCTGAGACTAGGTCAGAGACCCAGTACTTC
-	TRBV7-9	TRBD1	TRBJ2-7	CASTATGNEQYF	TGTGCCAGCACCGCGACAGGGAACGAGCAGTACTTC
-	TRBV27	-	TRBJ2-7	CASSFQSSSGEQYF	TGTGCCAGCAGTTTTCAGAGTTCCTCTGGAGAGCAGTACTTC
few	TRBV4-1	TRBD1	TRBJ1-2	CASSQEETGVYGYTF	TGCGCCAGCAGCCAAGAGGAAACAGGGGTCTATGGCTACACCTTC
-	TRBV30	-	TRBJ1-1	CAWRGMVRGEAFF	TGTGCCTGGAGGGGAATGGTCAGAGGGGAAGCTTTCTTT
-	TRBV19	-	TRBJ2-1	CASSIGGVEQFF	TGTGCCAGTAGTATCGGGGGAGTTGAGCAGTTCTTC
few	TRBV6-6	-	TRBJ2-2	CASSYPQGFFTGELFF	TGTGCCAGCAGTTACCCACAGGGATTCTTCACCGGGGAGCTGTTTTTT